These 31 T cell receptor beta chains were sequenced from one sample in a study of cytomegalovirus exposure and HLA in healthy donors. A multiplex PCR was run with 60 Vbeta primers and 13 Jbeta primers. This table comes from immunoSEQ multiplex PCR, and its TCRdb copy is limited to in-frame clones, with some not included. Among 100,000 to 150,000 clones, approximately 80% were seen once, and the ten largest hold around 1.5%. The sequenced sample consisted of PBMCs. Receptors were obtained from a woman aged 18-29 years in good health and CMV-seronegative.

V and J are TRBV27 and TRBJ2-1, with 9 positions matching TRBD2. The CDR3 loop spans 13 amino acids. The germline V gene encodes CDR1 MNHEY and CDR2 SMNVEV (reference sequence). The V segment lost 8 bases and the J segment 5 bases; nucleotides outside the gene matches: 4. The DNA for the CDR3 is TGTGCCAGCTACCCTAGCGGGAACAATGAGCAGTTCTTC. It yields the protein CASYPSGNNEQFF.

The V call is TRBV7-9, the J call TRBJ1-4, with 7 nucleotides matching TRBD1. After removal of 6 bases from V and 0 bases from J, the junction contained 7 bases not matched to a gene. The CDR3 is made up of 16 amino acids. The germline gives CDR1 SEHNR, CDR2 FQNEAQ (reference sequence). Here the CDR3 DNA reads TGTGCCAGCAGAAAGGGACAGACTGCAACTAATGAAAAACTGTTTTTT. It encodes CASRKGQTATNEKLFF.

This chain's CDR3 is CATSRGGGQEQYF. In nucleotides, the CDR3 is TGTGCCACCAGCAGAGGGGGGGGGCAGGAGCAGTACTTC. The gene calls are TRBV15 and TRBJ2-7; weak D call: TRBD2 (7 bases). From germline, CDR1 is LNHNV and CDR2 YYDKDF (reference sequence). V was cut by 1 base and J by 7 bases, with 11 bases left in between. The CDR3 consists of 13 residues.

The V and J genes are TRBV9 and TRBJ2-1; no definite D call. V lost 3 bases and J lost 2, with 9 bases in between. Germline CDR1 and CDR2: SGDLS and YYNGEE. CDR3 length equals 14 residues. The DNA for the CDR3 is TGTGCCAGCAGCGGAGCCAATCCCTACAATGAGCAGTTCTTC. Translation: CASSGANPYNEQFF.

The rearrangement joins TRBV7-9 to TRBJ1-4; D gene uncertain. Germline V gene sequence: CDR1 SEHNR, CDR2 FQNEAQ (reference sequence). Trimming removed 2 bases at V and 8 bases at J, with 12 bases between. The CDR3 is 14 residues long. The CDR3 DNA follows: TGTGCCAGCAGCTTATCTAGCTTTAGCGAAAAACTGTTTTTT. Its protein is CASSLSSFSEKLFF. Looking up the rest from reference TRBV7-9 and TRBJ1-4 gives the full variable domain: DTGVSQNPRHKITKRGQNVTFRCDPISEHNRLYWYRQTLGQGPEFLTYFQNEAQLEKSRLLSDRFSAERPKGSFSTLEIQRTEQGDSAMYLCASSLSSFSEKLFFGSGTQLSVL.

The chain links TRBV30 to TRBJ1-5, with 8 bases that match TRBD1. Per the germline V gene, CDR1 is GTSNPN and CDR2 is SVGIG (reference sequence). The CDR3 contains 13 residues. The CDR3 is CALGQGFNQPQHF. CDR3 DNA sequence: TGTGCGCTCGGACAGGGCTTCAATCAGCCCCAGCATTTT.

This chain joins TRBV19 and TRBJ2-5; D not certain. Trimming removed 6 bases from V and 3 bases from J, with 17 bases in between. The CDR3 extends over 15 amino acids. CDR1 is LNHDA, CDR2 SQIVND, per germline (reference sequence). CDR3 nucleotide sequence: TGTGCCAGTAGCCATCTCTGGGCTGATAAAGAGACCCAGTACTTC. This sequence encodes CASSHLWADKETQYF.

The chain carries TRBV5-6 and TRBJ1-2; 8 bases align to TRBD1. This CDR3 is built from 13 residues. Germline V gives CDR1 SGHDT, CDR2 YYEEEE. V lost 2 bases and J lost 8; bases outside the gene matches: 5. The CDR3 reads CASSLPQGGGYTF. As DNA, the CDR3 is TGTGCCAGCAGCTTACCACAGGGGGGAGGCTACACCTTC.

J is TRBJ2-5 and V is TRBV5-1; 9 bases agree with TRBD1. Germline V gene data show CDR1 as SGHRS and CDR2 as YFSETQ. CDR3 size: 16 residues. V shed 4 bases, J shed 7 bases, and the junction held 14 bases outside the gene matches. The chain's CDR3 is CASSLGGPGTGPTQYF. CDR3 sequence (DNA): TGCGCCAGCAGCCTTGGGGGCCCCGGGACAGGGCCGACCCAGTACTTC.

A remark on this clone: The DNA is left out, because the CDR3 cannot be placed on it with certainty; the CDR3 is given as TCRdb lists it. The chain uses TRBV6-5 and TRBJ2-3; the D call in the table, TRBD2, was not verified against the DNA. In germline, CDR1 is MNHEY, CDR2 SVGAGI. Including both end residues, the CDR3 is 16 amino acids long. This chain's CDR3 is CASSSSAGGFGDTQYF.

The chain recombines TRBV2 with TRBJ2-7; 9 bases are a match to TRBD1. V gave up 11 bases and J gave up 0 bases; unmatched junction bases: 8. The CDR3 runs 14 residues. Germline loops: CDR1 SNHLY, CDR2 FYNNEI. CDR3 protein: CAGAGQGSSYEQYF. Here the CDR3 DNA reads TGTGCCGGCGCGGGACAGGGTTCCTCCTACGAGCAGTACTTC.

Here the CDR3 DNA reads TGCGCCAGCAGCCAAGTTTGGGTAGCTACGGGGGTGGAAAAACTGTTTTTT. It specifies CASSQVWVATGVEKLFF. The chain employs TRBV4-1 and TRBJ1-4; D may be TRBD1 (5 bases). Trimming removed 1 base from V and 8 bases from J, with 20 bases in between. The germline V gene encodes CDR1 MGHRA and CDR2 YSYEKL. CDR3 size: 17 residues.

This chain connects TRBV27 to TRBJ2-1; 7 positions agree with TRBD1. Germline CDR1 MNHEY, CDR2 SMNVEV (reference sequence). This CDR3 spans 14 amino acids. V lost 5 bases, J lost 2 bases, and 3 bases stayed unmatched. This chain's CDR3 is CASSRTGAYNEQFF. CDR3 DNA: TGTGCCAGCAGTCGGACAGGCGCCTACAATGAGCAGTTCTTC.

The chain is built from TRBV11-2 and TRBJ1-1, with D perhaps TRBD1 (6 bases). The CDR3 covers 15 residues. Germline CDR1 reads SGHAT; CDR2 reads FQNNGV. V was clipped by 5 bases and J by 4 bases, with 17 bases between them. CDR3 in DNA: TGTGCCAGCAGCCCATCAGGGGTTCACAGCACTGAAGCTTTCTTT. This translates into CASSPSGVHSTEAFF.

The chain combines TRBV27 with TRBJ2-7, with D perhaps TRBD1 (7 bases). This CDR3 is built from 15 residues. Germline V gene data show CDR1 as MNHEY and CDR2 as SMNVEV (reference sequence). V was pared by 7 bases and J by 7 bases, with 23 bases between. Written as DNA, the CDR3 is TGTGCCAGCACCAACACCAACAGGGGCGCGGGGGAGCAGTACTTC. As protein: CASTNTNRGAGEQYF.

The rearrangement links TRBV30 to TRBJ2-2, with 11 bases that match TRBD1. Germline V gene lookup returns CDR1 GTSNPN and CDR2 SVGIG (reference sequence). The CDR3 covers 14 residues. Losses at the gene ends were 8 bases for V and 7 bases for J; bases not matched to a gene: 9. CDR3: CAIRGQGAIGELFF. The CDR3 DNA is TGTGCCATCCGAGGACAGGGGGCGATCGGGGAGCTGTTTTTT.

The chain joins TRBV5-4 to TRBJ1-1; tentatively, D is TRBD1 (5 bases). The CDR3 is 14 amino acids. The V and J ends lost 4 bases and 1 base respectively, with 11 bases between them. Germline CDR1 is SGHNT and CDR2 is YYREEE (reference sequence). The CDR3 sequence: CASSRADRNTEAFF. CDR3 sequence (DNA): TGTGCCAGCAGCCGCGCCGACAGGAACACTGAAGCTTTCTTT. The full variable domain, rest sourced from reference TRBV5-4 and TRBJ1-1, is ETGVTQSPTHLIKTRGQQVTLRCSSQSGHNTVSWYQQALGQGPQFIFQYYREEENGRGNFPPRFSGLQFPNYSSELNVNALELDDSALYLCASSRADRNTEAFFGQGTRLTVV.

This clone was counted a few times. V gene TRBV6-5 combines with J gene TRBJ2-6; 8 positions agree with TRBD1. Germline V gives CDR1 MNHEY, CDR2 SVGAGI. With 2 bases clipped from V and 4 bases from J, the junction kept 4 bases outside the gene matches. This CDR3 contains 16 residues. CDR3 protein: CASSYQGAGGANVLTF. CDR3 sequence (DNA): TGTGCCAGCAGTTACCAGGGGGCGGGCGGGGCCAACGTCCTGACTTTC.

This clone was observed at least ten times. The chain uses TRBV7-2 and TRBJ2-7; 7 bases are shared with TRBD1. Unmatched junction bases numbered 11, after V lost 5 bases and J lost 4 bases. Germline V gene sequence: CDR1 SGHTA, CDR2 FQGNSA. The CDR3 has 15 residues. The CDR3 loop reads CASSPRTGTDYEQYF. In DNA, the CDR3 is TGTGCCAGCAGCCCGCGGACAGGTACGGATTACGAGCAGTACTTC. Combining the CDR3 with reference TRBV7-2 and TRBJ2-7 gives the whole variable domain GAGVSQSPSNKVTEKGKDVELRCDPISGHTALYWYRQSLGQGLEFLIYFQGNSAPDKSGLPSDRFSAERTGGSVSTLTIQRTQQEDSAVYLCASSPRTGTDYEQYFGPGTRLTVT.

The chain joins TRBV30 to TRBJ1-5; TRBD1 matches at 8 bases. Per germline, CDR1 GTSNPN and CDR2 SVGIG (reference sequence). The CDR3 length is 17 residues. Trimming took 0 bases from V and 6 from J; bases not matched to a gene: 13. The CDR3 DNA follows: TGTGCCTGGAGTGTCCCAGGGGGCGAAGGGATAGGTCAGCCCCAGCATTTT. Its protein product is CAWSVPGGEGIGQPQHF.

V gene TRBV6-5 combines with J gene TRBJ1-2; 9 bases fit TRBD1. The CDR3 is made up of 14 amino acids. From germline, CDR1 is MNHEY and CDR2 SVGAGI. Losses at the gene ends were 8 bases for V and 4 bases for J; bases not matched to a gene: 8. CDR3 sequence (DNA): TGTGCCAGCCGCCTTGGGACAGGGATCTATGGCTACACCTTC. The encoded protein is CASRLGTGIYGYTF.

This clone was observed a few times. CDR3 amino acids: CASKGQGASTDTQYF. In DNA, the CDR3 is TGTGCCAGCAAGGGCCAGGGGGCGAGCACAGATACGCAGTATTTT. This chain uses TRBV7-9 with TRBJ2-3, with 8 bases fitting TRBD1. With V trimmed by 7 bases and J by 0 bases, 6 bases remained unmatched. In germline, CDR1 is SEHNR, CDR2 FQNEAQ (reference sequence). The CDR3 runs to 15 residues.

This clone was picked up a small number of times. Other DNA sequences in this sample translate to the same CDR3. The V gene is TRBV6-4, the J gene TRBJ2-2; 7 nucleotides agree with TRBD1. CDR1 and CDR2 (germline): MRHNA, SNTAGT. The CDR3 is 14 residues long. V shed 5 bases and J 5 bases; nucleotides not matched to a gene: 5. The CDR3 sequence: CASSPTGDTGELFF. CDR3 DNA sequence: TGTGCCAGCAGTCCCACAGGGGATACCGGGGAGCTGTTTTTT.

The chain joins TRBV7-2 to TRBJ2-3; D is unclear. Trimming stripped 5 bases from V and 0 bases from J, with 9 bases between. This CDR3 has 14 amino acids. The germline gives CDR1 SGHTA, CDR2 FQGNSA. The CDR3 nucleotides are TGTGCCAGCAGCACGCAGGCGAGCACAGATACGCAGTATTTT. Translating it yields CASSTQASTDTQYF.

The CDR3 is CASRPRQGLSTDTQYF. For the CDR3, the DNA is TGTGCCAGCAGGCCTAGACAGGGTTTGAGCACAGATACGCAGTATTTT. The chain recombines TRBV5-4 with TRBJ2-3; 7 bases match TRBD1. Germline loops: CDR1 SGHNT, CDR2 YYREEE (reference sequence). This CDR3 contains 16 residues. With V trimmed by 5 bases and J by 0 bases, 9 bases remained unmatched. Together with reference TRBV5-4 and TRBJ2-3, the CDR3 gives the full variable domain: ETGVTQSPTHLIKTRGQQVTLRCSSQSGHNTVSWYQQALGQGPQFIFQYYREEENGRGNFPPRFSGLQFPNYSSELNVNALELDDSALYLCASRPRQGLSTDTQYFGPGTRLTVL.

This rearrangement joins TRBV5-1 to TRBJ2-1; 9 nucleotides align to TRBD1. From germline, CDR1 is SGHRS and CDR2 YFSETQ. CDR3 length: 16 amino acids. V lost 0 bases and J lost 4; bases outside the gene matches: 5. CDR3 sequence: CASSLGPTGGYNEQFF. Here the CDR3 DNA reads TGCGCCAGCAGCTTGGGACCGACAGGGGGTTACAATGAGCAGTTCTTC.

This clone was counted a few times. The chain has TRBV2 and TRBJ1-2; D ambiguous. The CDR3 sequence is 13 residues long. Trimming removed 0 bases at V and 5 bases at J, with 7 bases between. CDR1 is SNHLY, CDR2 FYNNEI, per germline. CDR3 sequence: CASSEAPGYGYTF. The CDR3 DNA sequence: TGTGCCAGCAGTGAAGCGCCAGGATATGGCTACACCTTC.

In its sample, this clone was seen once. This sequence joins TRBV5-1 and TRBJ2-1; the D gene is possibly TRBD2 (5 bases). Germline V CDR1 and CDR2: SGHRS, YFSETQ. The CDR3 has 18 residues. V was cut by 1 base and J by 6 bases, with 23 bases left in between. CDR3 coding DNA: TGCGCCAGCAGCTTGTCGGGATTACTTGCTGGGTACCGCAATGAGCAGTTCTTC. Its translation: CASSLSGLLAGYRNEQFF.

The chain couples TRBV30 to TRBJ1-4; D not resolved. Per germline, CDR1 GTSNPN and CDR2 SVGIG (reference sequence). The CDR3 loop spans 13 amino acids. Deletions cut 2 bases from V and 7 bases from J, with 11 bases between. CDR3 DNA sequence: TGTGCCTGGAGTCCCCGGTCAGGTGAAAAACTGTTTTTT. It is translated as CAWSPRSGEKLFF.

CDR3: CASSLYPRADEQYF. CDR3 sequence (DNA): TGTGCCAGCAGTTTATACCCCAGGGCAGACGAGCAGTACTTC. This chain connects TRBV27 to TRBJ2-7, with a tentative D call TRBD1 (5 bases). The ends were cut back, 1 base at V and 5 bases at J, with 12 bases in the middle. CDR1 is MNHEY, CDR2 SMNVEV, per germline (reference sequence). The CDR3 runs 14 residues.

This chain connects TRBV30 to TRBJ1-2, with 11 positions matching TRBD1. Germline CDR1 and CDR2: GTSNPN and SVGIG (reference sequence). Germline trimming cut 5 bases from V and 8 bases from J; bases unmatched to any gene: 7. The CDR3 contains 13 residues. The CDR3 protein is CAWSLGQGEGYTF. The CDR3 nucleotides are TGTGCCTGGTCCTTGGGACAGGGGGAGGGCTACACCTTC.